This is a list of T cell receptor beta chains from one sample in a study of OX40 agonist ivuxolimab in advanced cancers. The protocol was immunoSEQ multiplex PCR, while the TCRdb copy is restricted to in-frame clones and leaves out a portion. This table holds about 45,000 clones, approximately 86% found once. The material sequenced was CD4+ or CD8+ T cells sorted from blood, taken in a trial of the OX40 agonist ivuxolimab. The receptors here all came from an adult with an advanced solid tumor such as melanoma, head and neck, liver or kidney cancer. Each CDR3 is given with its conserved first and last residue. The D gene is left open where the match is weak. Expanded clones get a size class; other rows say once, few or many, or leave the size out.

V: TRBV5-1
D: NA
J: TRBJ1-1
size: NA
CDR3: CASSPRTANTEAFF
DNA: TGCGCCAGCAGCCCAAGGACAGCGAACACTGAAGCTTTCTTT

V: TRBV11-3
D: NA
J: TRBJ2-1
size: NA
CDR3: CASSLWENEQFF
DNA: TGTGCCAGCAGCTTATGGGAGAATGAGCAGTTCTTC

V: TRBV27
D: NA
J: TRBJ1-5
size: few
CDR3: CASSLNGQPQHF
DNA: TGTGCCAGCAGTTTGAATGGGCAGCCCCAGCATTTT

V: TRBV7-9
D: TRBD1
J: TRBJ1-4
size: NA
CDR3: CASRDRANEKLFF
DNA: TGTGCCAGCCGGGACAGGGCGAATGAAAAACTGTTTTTT

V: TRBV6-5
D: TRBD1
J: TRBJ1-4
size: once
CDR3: CASSYKDRGNEKLFF
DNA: TGTGCCAGCAGTTACAAGGACAGGGGTAATGAAAAACTGTTTTTT

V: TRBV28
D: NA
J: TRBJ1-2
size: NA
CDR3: CASSLASGISIYGYTF
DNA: TGTGCCAGCAGTTTAGCCTCGGGCATTTCAATCTATGGCTACACCTTC

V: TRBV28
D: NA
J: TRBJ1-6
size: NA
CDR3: CASTFANGGSPLHF
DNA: TGTGCCAGCACCTTCGCGAACGGGGGATCACCCCTCCACTTT

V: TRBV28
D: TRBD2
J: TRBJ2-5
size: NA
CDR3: CASSLRTSGRGWETQYF
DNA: TGTGCCAGCAGTTTAAGGACTAGCGGGAGAGGATGGGAGACCCAGTACTTC

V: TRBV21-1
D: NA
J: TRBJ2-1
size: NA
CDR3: CARVQGSYNEQFF
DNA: TGTGCCAGGGTACAAGGGTCCTACAATGAGCAGTTCTTC

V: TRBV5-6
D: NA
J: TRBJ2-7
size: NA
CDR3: CASSFGRPAYEQYF
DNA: TGTGCCAGCAGCTTTGGTAGGCCTGCCTACGAGCAGTACTTC

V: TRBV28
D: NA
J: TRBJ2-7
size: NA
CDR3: CASSLQGTYEQYF
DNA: TGTGCCAGCAGTTTACAGGGTACTTACGAGCAGTACTTC

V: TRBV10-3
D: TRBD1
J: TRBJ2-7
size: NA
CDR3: CAISDRGTGAYEQYF
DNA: TGTGCCATCAGTGATAGGGGGACAGGGGCTTACGAGCAGTACTTC

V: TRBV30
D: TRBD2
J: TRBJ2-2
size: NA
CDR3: CAGVAGVTGELFF
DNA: TGTGCCGGGGTAGCGGGGGTCACCGGGGAGCTGTTTTTT

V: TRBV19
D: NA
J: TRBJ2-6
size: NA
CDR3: CASNQGTGANVLTF
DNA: TGTGCCAGTAATCAGGGTACCGGGGCCAACGTCCTGACTTTC

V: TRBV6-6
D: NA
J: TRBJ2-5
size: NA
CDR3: CATLRGPEETQYF
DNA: TGTGCCACCCTGAGGGGCCCCGAAGAGACCCAGTACTTC

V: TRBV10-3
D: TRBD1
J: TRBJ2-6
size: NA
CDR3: CAITEGRTGSSGANVLTF
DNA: TGTGCCATCACTGAGGGTAGGACAGGGTCATCTGGGGCCAACGTCCTGACTTTC

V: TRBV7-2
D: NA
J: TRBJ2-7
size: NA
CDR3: CASSSRRAYEQYF
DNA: TGTGCCAGCAGCTCGCGCAGAGCCTACGAGCAGTACTTC

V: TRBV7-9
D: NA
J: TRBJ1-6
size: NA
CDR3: CASSLWEGSNSPLHF
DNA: TGTGCCAGCAGCTTATGGGAAGGCAGCAATTCACCCCTCCACTTT

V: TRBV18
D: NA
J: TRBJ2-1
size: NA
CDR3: CASSGGPYNEQFF
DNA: TGTGCCAGCTCAGGGGGGCCCTACAATGAGCAGTTCTTC

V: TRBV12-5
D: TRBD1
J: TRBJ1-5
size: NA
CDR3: CASGNRGLSNQPQHF
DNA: TGTGCTAGTGGTAACAGGGGGCTTAGCAATCAGCCCCAGCATTTT

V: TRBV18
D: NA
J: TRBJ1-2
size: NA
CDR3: CASSPGQGDGYTF
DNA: TGTGCCAGCTCACCAGGGCAGGGCGATGGCTACACCTTC

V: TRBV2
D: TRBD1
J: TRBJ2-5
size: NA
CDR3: CASRGTAQETQYF
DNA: TGTGCCAGCAGAGGGACAGCCCAAGAGACCCAGTACTTC

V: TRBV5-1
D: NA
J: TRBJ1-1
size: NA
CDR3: CASSPIGQNTEAFF
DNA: TGCGCCAGCAGCCCCATAGGACAGAACACTGAAGCTTTCTTT

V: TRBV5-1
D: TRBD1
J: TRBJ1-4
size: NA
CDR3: CASSQTGEREKLFF
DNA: TGCGCCAGCAGCCAGACAGGGGAACGCGAAAAACTGTTTTTT

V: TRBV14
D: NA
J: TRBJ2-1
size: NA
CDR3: CASSQARPAGEQFF
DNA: TGTGCCAGCAGCCAAGCTCGACCGGCTGGGGAGCAGTTCTTC

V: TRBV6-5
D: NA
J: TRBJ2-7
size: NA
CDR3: CASSYQPLRGEQYF
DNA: TGTGCCAGCAGTTATCAGCCCCTAAGGGGCGAGCAGTACTTC

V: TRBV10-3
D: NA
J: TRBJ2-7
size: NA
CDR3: CAISESGPRAREQYF
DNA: TGTGCCATCAGTGAGTCGGGGCCTCGGGCCCGCGAGCAGTACTTC

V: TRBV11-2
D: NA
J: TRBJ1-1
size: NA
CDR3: CASSTNTQGGEAFF
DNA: TGTGCCAGCAGCACTAATACCCAGGGTGGTGAAGCTTTCTTT

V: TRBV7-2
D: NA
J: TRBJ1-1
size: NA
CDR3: CASSQYLGDTEAFF
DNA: TGTGCCAGCAGCCAATACCTTGGGGACACTGAAGCTTTCTTT

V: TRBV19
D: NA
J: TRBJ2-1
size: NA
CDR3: CASSRARSSYNEQFF
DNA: TGTGCCAGTAGTAGGGCCAGGTCTTCATACAATGAGCAGTTCTTC

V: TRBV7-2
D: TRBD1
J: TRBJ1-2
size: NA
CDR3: CASSLEGGQVNYGYTF
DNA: TGTGCCAGCAGCTTAGAAGGGGGACAGGTGAACTATGGCTACACCTTC

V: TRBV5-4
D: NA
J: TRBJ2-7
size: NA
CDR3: CASSLPREEQYF
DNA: TGTGCCAGCAGCTTACCTAGGGAAGAGCAGTACTTC

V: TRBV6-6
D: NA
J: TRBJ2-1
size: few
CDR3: CASSYGLTNEQFF
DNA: TGTGCCAGCAGTTACGGACTAACGAATGAGCAGTTCTTC

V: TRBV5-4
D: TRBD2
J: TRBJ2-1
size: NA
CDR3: CASSPLAGVRGEQFF
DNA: TGTGCCAGCAGCCCACTAGCGGGAGTACGCGGTGAGCAGTTCTTC

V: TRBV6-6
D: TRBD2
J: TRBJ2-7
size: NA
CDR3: CASSGGVGWGTYEQYF
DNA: TGTGCCAGCAGTGGGGGGGTTGGTTGGGGCACCTACGAGCAGTACTTC

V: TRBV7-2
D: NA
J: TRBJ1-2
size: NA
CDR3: CASSSSPGVGYTF
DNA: TGTGCCAGCAGCTCTAGCCCAGGGGTTGGCTACACCTTC

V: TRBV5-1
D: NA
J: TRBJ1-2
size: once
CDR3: CASSREGYYGYTF
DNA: TGCGCCAGCAGCCGGGAGGGGTATTATGGCTACACCTTC

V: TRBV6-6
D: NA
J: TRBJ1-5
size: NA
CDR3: CASSLHRDDQPQHF
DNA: TGTGCCAGCAGTCTACACAGGGACGATCAGCCCCAGCATTTT

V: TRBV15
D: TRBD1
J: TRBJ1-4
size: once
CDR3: CATSRSWTGNEKLFF
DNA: TGTGCCACCAGCAGATCGTGGACAGGGAATGAAAAACTGTTTTTT

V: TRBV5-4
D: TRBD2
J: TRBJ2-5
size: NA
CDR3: CASSLSTGTNYRETQYF
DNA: TGTGCCAGCAGCTTAAGTACCGGGACTAATTATAGGGAGACCCAGTACTTC

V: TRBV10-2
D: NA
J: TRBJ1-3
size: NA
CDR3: CASSRGADGNTIYF
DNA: TGCGCCAGCAGCCGGGGGGCAGATGGAAACACCATATATTTT

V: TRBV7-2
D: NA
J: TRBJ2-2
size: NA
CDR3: CASSRDRTGELFF
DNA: TGTGCCAGCAGCCGAGATAGGACCGGGGAGCTGTTTTTT

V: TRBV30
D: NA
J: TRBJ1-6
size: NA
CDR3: CAWTRSSYNSPLHF
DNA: TGTGCCTGGACCAGGAGCTCCTATAATTCACCCCTCCACTTT